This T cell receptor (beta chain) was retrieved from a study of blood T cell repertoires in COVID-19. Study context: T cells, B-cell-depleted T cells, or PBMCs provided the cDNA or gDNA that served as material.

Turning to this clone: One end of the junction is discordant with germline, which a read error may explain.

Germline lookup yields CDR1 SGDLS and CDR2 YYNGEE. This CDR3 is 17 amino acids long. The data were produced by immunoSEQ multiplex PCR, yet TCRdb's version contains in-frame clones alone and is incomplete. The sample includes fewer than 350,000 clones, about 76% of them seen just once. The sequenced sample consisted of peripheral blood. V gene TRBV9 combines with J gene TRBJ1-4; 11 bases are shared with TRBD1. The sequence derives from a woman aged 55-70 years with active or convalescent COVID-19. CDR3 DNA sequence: TGTGCCAACAGCGTGGGACAGGGGGGAGGTCTAATTGAAAAACTGTTTTTT. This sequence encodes CANSVGQGGGLIEKLFF.